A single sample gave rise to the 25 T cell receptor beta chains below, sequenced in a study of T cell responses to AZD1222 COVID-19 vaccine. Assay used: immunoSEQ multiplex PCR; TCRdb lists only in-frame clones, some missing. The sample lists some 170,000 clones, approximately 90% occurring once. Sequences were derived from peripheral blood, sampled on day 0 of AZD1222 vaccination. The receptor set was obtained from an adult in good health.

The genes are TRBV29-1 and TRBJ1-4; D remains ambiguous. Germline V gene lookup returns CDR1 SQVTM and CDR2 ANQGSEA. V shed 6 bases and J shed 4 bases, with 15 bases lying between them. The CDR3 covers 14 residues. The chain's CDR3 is CSVRPGDGNEKLFF. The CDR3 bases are TGCAGCGTGCGCCCGGGCGACGGTAATGAAAAACTGTTTTTT.

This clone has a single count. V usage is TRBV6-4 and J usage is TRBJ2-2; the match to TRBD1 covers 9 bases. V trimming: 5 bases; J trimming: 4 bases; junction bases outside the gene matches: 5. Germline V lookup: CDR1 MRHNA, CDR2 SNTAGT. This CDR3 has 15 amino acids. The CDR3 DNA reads TGTGCCAGCAGTCCGGGGACAGGGAGCACCGGGGAGCTGTTTTTT. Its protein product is CASSPGTGSTGELFF.

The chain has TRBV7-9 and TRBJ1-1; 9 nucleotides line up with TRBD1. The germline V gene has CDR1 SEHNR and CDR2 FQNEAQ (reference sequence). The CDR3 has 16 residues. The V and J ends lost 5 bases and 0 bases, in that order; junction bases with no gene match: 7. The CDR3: CASSPPDRGMNTEAFF. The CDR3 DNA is TGTGCCAGCAGCCCGCCCGACAGGGGGATGAACACTGAAGCTTTCTTT.

For the CDR3, the DNA is TGCGCCAGCAGCTATGGGACTAGCTTCGCCGGGGAGCTGTTTTTT. Protein product: CASSYGTSFAGELFF. The chain couples TRBV5-1 to TRBJ2-2, with TRBD2 identical over 9 bases. With V trimmed by 3 bases and J by 6 bases, 6 bases remained unmatched. Germline V CDR1 and CDR2: SGHRS, YFSETQ. The CDR3 runs to 15 residues.

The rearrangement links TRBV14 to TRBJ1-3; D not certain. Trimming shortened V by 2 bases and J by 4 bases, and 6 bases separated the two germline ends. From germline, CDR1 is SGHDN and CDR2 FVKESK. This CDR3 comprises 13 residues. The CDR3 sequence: CASSQIGGNTIYF. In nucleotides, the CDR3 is TGTGCCAGCAGCCAAATTGGGGGAAACACCATATATTTT.

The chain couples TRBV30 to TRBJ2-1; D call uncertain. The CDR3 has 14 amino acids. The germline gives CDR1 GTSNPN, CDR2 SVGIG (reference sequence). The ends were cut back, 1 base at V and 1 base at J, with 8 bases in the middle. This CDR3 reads CAWSGFESYNEQFF. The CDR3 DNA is TGTGCCTGGAGTGGATTTGAGTCCTACAATGAGCAGTTCTTC. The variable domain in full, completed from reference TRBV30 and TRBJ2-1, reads SQTIHQWPATLVQPVGSPLSLECTVEGTSNPNLYWYRQAAGRGLQLLFYSVGIGQISSEVPQNLSASRPQDRQFILSSKKLLLSDSGFYLCAWSGFESYNEQFFGPGTRLTVL.

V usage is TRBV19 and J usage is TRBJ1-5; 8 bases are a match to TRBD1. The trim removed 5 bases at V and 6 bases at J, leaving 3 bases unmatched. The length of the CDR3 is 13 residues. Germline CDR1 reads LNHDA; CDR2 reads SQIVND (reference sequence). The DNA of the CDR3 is TGTGCCAGTAGTGACACAGGGGGTCAGCCCCAGCATTTT. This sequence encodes CASSDTGGQPQHF.

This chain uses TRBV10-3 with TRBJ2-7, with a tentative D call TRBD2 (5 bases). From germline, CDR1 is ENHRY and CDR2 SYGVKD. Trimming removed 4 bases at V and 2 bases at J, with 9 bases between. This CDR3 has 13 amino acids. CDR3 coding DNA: TGTGCCATCAGTGCTGGTAGCGCCTACGAGCAGTACTTC. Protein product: CAISAGSAYEQYF.

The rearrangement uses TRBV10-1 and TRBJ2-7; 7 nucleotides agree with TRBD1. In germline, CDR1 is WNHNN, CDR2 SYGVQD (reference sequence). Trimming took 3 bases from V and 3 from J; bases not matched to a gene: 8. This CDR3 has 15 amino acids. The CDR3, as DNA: TGCGCCAGCAGTGATTTTGCAGGGGGTATCTACGAGCAGTACTTC. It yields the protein CASSDFAGGIYEQYF.

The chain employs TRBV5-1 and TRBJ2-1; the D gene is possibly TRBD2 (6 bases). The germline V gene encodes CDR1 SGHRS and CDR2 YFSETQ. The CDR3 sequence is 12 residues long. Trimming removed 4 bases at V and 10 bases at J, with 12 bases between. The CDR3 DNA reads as TGCGCCAGCAGCCCCACGGGAGAAGAGCAGTTCTTC. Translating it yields CASSPTGEEQFF.

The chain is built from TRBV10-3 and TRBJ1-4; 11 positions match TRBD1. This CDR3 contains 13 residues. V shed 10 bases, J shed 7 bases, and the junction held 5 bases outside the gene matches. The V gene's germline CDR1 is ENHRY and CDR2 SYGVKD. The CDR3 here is CATRTGGSEKLFF. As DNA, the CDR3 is TGTGCCACCCGGACAGGGGGCAGTGAAAAACTGTTTTTT.

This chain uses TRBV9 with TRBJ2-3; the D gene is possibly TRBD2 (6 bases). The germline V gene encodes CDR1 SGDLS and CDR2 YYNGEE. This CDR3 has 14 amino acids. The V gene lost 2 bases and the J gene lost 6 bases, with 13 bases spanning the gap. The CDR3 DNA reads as TGTGCCAGCAGCGTGGGGGGTAAGCGGGATACGCAGTATTTT. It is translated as CASSVGGKRDTQYF.

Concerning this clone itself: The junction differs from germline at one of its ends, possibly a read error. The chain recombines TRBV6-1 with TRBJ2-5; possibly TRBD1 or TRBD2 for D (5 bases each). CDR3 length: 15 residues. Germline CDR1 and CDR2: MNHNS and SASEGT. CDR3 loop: CASSEGVGVRETQYF. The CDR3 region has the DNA TGTGCTAGCAGTGAAGGGGTGGGGGTTCGGGAGACCCAGTACTTC.

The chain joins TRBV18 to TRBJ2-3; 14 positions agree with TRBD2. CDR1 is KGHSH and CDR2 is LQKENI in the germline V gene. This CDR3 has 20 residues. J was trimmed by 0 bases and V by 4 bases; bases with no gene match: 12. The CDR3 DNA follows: TGTGCCAGCTCACGAACCGTCGGGACTAGCGGGAGTAGCAGCACAGATACGCAGTATTTT. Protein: CASSRTVGTSGSSSTDTQYF.

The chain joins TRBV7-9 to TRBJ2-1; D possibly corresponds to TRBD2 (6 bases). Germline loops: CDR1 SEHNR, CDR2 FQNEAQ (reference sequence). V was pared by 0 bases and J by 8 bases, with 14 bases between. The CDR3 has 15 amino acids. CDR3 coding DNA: TGTGCCAGCAGCTTAGCGGGACTCCCTTGGGATGAGCAGTTCTTC. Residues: CASSLAGLPWDEQFF.

The CDR3 coding sequence is TGTGCCATCAGGGGGGGACTAGCGGGACCCCTTTCCTACGAGCAGTACTTC. This codes for CAIRGGLAGPLSYEQYF. The chain uses TRBV21-1 and TRBJ2-7; the table's D call, TRBD2, was not checked against the DNA. TRBV21-1 is a pseudogene segment. This CDR3 spans 17 amino acids.

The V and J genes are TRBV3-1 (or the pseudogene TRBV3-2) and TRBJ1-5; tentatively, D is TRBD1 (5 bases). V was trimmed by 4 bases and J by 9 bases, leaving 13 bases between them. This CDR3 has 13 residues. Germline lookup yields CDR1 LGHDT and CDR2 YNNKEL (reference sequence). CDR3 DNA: TGTGCCAGCAGCCGTATCGATACAGGGCCCCAGCATTTT. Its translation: CASSRIDTGPQHF.

Here the CDR3 reads CASERGTSGYNEQFF. CDR3 in DNA: TGTGCCAGCGAGCGGGGGACTAGCGGCTACAATGAGCAGTTCTTC. The chain combines TRBV5-4 with TRBJ2-1; TRBD2 agrees at 11 bases. This CDR3 spans 15 amino acids. Unmatched junction bases numbered 6, after V lost 7 bases and J lost 3 bases. Looked up from germline, CDR1 is SGHNT and CDR2 is YYREEE (reference sequence).

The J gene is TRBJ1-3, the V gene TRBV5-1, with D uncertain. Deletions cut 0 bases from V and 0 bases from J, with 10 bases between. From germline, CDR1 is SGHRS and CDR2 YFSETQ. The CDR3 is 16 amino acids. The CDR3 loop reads CASSLVGLGSGNTIYF. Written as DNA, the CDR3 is TGCGCCAGCAGCTTGGTGGGTCTCGGCTCTGGAAACACCATATATTTT. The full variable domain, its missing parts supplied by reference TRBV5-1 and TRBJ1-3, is KAGVTQTPRYLIKTRGQQVTLSCSPISGHRSVSWYQQTPGQGLQFLFEYFSETQRNKGNFPGRFSGRQFSNSRSEMNVSTLELGDSALYLCASSLVGLGSGNTIYFGEGSWLTVV.

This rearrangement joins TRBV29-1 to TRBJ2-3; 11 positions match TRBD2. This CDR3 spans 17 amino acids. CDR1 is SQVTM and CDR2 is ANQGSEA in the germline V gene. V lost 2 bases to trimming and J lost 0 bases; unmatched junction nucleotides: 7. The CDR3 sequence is CSVELRTSGSSTDTQYF. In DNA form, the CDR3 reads TGCAGCGTTGAATTGCGGACTAGCGGGTCTAGCACAGATACGCAGTATTTT.

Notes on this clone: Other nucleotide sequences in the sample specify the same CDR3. CDR3 loop: CASSPPSTDTQYF. The DNA for the CDR3 is TGTGCCAGCTCACCACCTAGCACAGATACGCAGTATTTT. The chain recombines TRBV18 with TRBJ2-3; D uncertain. V was trimmed by 0 bases and J by 0 bases, leaving 1 base between them. Germline assignment: CDR1 KGHSH and CDR2 LQKENI. The CDR3 runs 13 residues.

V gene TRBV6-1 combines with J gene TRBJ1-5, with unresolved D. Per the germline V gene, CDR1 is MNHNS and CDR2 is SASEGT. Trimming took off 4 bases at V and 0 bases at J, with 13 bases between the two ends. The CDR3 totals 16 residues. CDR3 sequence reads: CASSGLPRLSNQPQHF. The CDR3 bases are TGTGCCAGCAGTGGCCTTCCCCGCCTTAGCAATCAGCCCCAGCATTTT.

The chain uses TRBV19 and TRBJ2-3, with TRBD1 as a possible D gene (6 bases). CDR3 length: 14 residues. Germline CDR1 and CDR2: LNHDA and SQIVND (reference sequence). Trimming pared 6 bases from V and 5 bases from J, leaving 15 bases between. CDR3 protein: CASRMGAWEDTQYF. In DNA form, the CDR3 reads TGTGCCAGTAGGATGGGGGCATGGGAAGATACGCAGTATTTT.

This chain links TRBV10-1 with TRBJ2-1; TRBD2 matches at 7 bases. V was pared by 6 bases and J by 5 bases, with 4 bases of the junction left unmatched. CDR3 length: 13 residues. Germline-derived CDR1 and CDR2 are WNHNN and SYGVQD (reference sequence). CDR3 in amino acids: CASRAGADNEQFF. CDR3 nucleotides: TGCGCCAGCAGGGCGGGAGCTGACAATGAGCAGTTCTTC.

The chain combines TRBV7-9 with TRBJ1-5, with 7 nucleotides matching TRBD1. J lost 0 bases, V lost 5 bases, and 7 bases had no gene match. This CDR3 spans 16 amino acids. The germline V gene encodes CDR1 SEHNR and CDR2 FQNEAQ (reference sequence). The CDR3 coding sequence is TGTGCCAGCAGCATCGGGACAGCTTATAGCAATCAGCCCCAGCATTTT. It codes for CASSIGTAYSNQPQHF.